One and the same sample provided the 11 T cell receptor beta chains below, sequenced in a study of blood T cell repertoires in COVID-19. Clones were sequenced by immunoSEQ multiplex PCR, and TCRdb holds only the in-frame ones, with some missing. The repertoire holds more than 85,000 clones, with approximately 86% as singletons. Sequenced material: PBMCs or T cells enriched from blood (not recorded which). The source is a woman in her forties or fifties who had recovered from COVID-19.

This clone came up a few times. The rearrangement uses TRBV28 and TRBJ1-5; 7 bases fit TRBD1. The CDR3 runs to 14 residues. CDR1 is MDHEN and CDR2 is SYDVKM in the germline V gene. Losses at the gene ends were 5 bases for V and 3 bases for J; bases not matched to a gene: 4. The chain's CDR3 is CASSLGQFNQPQHF. The DNA of the CDR3 is TGTGCCAGCAGTCTGGGACAGTTCAATCAGCCCCAGCATTTT.

This clone was observed a few times. The rearrangement uses TRBV5-1 and TRBJ2-1, with 11 bases identical to TRBD2. The germline V gene encodes CDR1 SGHRS and CDR2 YFSETQ. J lost 7 bases, V lost 0 bases, and 6 bases had no gene match. This CDR3 has 16 amino acids. This CDR3 reads CASSLAPTSGMNEQFF. CDR3 in DNA: TGCGCCAGCAGCTTGGCCCCGACTAGCGGGATGAATGAGCAGTTCTTC.

The rearrangement joins TRBV5-4 to TRBJ2-7, with 8 bases that match TRBD2. CDR3 size: 14 residues. Germline loops: CDR1 SGHNT, CDR2 YYREEE (reference sequence). V shed 3 bases and J 9 bases; nucleotides not matched to a gene: 11. CDR3 residues: CASSSRLAQDRQYF. In DNA, the CDR3 is TGTGCCAGCAGCTCCAGACTAGCGCAGGATCGGCAGTACTTC.

CDR3 residues: CASSLGLVRNEQFF. In DNA, the CDR3 is TGTGCCAGCAGCCTTGGACTAGTTCGAAATGAGCAGTTCTTC. This chain joins TRBV3-1 (or the pseudogene TRBV3-2) and TRBJ2-1, with TRBD2 matching 7 bases. The CDR3 totals 14 residues. J was trimmed by 7 bases and V by 4 bases; bases with no gene match: 7. CDR1 LGHDT and CDR2 YNNKEL come from the germline V gene (reference sequence).

This clone was found once. The rearrangement uses TRBV19 and TRBJ1-3; D gene uncertain. This CDR3 contains 16 residues. Germline loops: CDR1 LNHDA, CDR2 SQIVND (reference sequence). Trimming pared 0 bases from V and 3 bases from J, leaving 12 bases between. The CDR3 sequence: CASSIDSGGLGNTIYF. The CDR3 region has the DNA TGTGCCAGTAGTATAGACTCGGGAGGACTTGGAAACACCATATATTTT.

The chain is built from TRBV3-1 (or the pseudogene TRBV3-2) and TRBJ2-3, with D uncertain. Per the germline V gene, CDR1 is LGHDT and CDR2 is YNNKEL (reference sequence). CDR3 length: 15 amino acids. The ends were cut back, 4 bases at V and 3 bases at J, with 14 bases in the middle. The CDR3 DNA is TGTGCCAGCAGCCCGCGGAGTTTCGCTACAGATACGCAGTATTTT. Translated, it gives CASSPRSFATDTQYF.

The chain couples TRBV19 to TRBJ2-1; 9 bases line up with TRBD2. The length of the CDR3 is 15 residues. Germline values: CDR1 LNHDA, CDR2 SQIVND (reference sequence). Unmatched junction bases numbered 11, after V lost 6 bases and J lost 8 bases. In DNA, the CDR3 is TGTGCCAGTAGCGTTAGCGGGGGACCCCGGCATGAGCAGTTCTTC. Amino acid sequence: CASSVSGGPRHEQFF.

This clone is medium-sized by share. The V and J genes are TRBV7-3 and TRBJ2-7; D is ambiguous. Germline assignment: CDR1 SGHTA and CDR2 FQGTGA. With 5 bases removed from V and 0 bases from J, the gap between germline ends came to 5 bases. This CDR3 is built from 12 residues. CDR3 sequence: CASSRSSYEQYF. The CDR3 DNA is TGTGCCAGCAGCCGGAGCTCCTACGAGCAGTACTTC.

This chain links TRBV9 with TRBJ2-1; 13 nucleotides match TRBD2. V gave up 3 bases and J gave up 8 bases; unmatched junction bases: 20. The CDR3 totals 20 residues. Germline CDR1 reads SGDLS; CDR2 reads YYNGEE. The CDR3 loop reads CASSALTSGRAGTQDYEQFF. CDR3 nucleotides: TGTGCCAGCAGCGCCCTAACTAGCGGGAGGGCCGGGACCCAGGATTATGAGCAGTTCTTC.

This clone was found a few times. This chain joins TRBV27 and TRBJ1-5, with 11 bases matching TRBD1. CDR3 length equals 17 residues. Per the germline V gene, CDR1 is MNHEY and CDR2 is SMNVEV (reference sequence). V gave up 4 bases and J gave up 1 base; unmatched junction bases: 6. CDR3 sequence (DNA): TGTGCCAGCAGTTCCTGGACAGGGGGCGGGAGCAATCAGCCCCAGCATTTT. This encodes CASSSWTGGGSNQPQHF.

V usage is TRBV11-2 and J usage is TRBJ2-1; D is perhaps TRBD1 (6 bases). The germline V gene has CDR1 SGHAT and CDR2 FQNNGV. This CDR3 has 14 residues. With 4 bases removed from V and 12 bases from J, the gap between germline ends came to 19 bases. CDR3 nucleotides: TGTGCCAGCAGCTCGAAATTGGACAGCTGGAGGCAGTTCTTC. Encoded protein: CASSSKLDSWRQFF.